Listed below are T cell receptor beta chains from one sample, sequenced in a study of blood T cell repertoires in COVID-19. Only in-frame clones appear in the TCRdb table, and some are missing; sequencing was by immunoSEQ multiplex PCR. The sample includes around 250,000 clones, 70% to 90% of them seen just once. Material: PBMCs or T cells enriched from blood (not recorded which). The receptor source for this set is a woman aged 40 to 50 with acute COVID-19. The CDR3 runs from the conserved cysteine through the conserved F or W. The D gene is left open where the match is weak. Size values are once, few and many counts, or a class for expanded clones, and some rows have none.

TRBD1	TRBJ2-1	TRBV7-2	-	TGTGCCAGCAACATTATTGGGACAGTCGGCTCCTACAATGAGCAGTTCTTC	CASNIIGTVGSYNEQFF
-	TRBJ1-5	TRBV5-8	-	TGTGCCAGCAGCTTGGCAGGATGGGGCAATCAGCCCCAGCATTTT	CASSLAGWGNQPQHF
TRBD1	TRBJ1-5	TRBV6-5	-	TGTGCCAGCAGACACGACAGGGACCCTGCTCAGCCCCAGCATTTT	CASRHDRDPAQPQHF
TRBD1	TRBJ1-5	TRBV27	-	TGTGCCAGCAGTTTAGTAGGACAGGGCTTCAATCAGCCCCAGCATTTT	CASSLVGQGFNQPQHF
TRBD2	TRBJ2-1	TRBV4-3	once	TGCGCCAGCAGCCAAGTCTTCTTCGCCCTAGCGGGAGTTTCCGCCTACAATGAGCAGTTCTTC	CASSQVFFALAGVSAYNEQFF
-	TRBJ1-1	TRBV27	-	TGTGCCAGCAGTTTAAACCCTGGCCTCACTGAAGCTTTCTTT	CASSLNPGLTEAFF
-	TRBJ2-2	TRBV27	-	TGTGCCAGCAGTCCCCTCGGCGGGGCAACGAACACCGGGGAGCTGTTTTTT	CASSPLGGATNTGELFF
TRBD1	TRBJ1-2	TRBV11-3	-	TGTGCCAGCAGCTCAGGGGGAGCTAACTATGGCTACACCTTC	CASSSGGANYGYTF
TRBD1	TRBJ2-3	TRBV4-1	-	TGCGCCAGCAGCCATAACAGGGGGGACACAGATACGCAGTATTTT	CASSHNRGDTDTQYF
-	TRBJ2-1	TRBV6-5	once	TGTGCCAGCAGCGTGTCGACTTACAATGAGCAGTTCTTC	CASSVSTYNEQFF
TRBD2	TRBJ2-1	TRBV19	-	TGTGCCAGTAGTATTGGGGGGAGGGAATACAATGAGCAGTTCTTC	CASSIGGREYNEQFF
-	TRBJ1-5	TRBV2	once	TGTGCCAGCTCTAGAGTATCGGGCAATCAGCCCCAGCATTTT	CASSRVSGNQPQHF
-	TRBJ1-3	TRBV3-1/TRBV3-2	-	TGTGCCAGCAGCCAAGAAGTAGCCAGACCCTCTGGAAACACCATATATTTT	CASSQEVARPSGNTIYF
-	TRBJ1-1	TRBV9	-	TGTGCCAGCAGCTCCAATATAGAGACTCCCCGGACTGAAGCTTTCTTT	CASSSNIETPRTEAFF
-	TRBJ1-4	TRBV19	-	TGTGCCAGTAGCCCTATCTCAGGAAACCATAATGAAAAACTGTTTTTT	CASSPISGNHNEKLFF
TRBD2	TRBJ2-3	TRBV13	-	TGTGCCAGCAGCCTAATAGCGGGAGGTGTCACAGATACGCAGTATTTT	CASSLIAGGVTDTQYF
-	TRBJ2-1	TRBV21-1	-	TGTGCCAGCAGCAAAGTCGCTCCGGGACTAGCGGGAGAGAATGAGCAGTTCTTC	CASSKVAPGLAGENEQFF
-	TRBJ1-1	TRBV10-3	-	TGTGCCATCAGTGAGCTCCCGCGAGGGAACACTGAAGCTTTCTTT	CAISELPRGNTEAFF
-	TRBJ1-6	TRBV27	once	TGTGCCAGCAAGGGACTCTTAAATTCACCCCTCCACTTT	CASKGLLNSPLHF
TRBD1	TRBJ1-2	TRBV18	-	TGTGCCAGCTCACCTTCACAGGGGAATAACTATGGCTACACCTTC	CASSPSQGNNYGYTF
TRBD1	TRBJ1-3	TRBV2	once	TGTGCCAGCAGTCCCGGCAAGGGACAGGGGGACTACACCATATATTTT	CASSPGKGQGDYTIYF
-	TRBJ1-2	TRBV18	-	TGTGCCAGCTCGAACAGCGGGGGTAATGGCTACACCTTC	CASSNSGGNGYTF
-	TRBJ1-6	TRBV5-1	once	TGCGCCAGCAGCTACGGAGCCTCACCCCTCCACTTT	CASSYGASPLHF
-	TRBJ2-5	TRBV10-1	-	TGCGCCAGCACCAAGGCGGGCCAAGAGACCCAGTACTTC	CASTKAGQETQYF
TRBD1	TRBJ1-3	TRBV5-6	-	TGTGCCAGCAGCTTGGGACAGGGGGCGCAACCTGGAAACACCATATATTTT	CASSLGQGAQPGNTIYF
TRBD1	TRBJ1-3	TRBV2	-	TGTGCCAGCAGTTTGGACAGGGGAAGTGGAAACACCATATATTTT	CASSLDRGSGNTIYF
-	TRBJ2-5	TRBV18	once	TGTGCCAGCTCACCAGCTGTTGACCCCTCCGACTTGGGAGAGACCCAGTACTTC	CASSPAVDPSDLGETQYF
-	TRBJ2-5	TRBV6-5	-	TGTGCCAGCAGTCCGCTCCGGTACCAAGAGACCCAGTACTTC	CASSPLRYQETQYF
TRBD2	TRBJ2-1	TRBV27	-	TGTGCCAGCAGTTCCGACCCGACTAGCGGGAGTAATCAGGTTCGCGATGAGCAGTTCTTC	CASSSDPTSGSNQVRDEQFF
-	TRBJ1-1	TRBV28	-	TGTGCCAGCAGTTTAGGGGGGGTAACCACTGAAGCTTTCTTT	CASSLGGVTTEAFF
TRBD2	TRBJ2-1	TRBV19	-	TGTGCCAGTAGTACCCCGTACGCGCAGGAGAGCGGGAGACGGGCCTACAATGAGCAGTTCTTC	CASSTPYAQESGRRAYNEQFF
-	TRBJ1-6	TRBV5-5	-	TGTGCCAGCAGCTTGATGTGGGGCGTCCATAATTCACCCCTCCACTTT	CASSLMWGVHNSPLHF
-	TRBJ1-4	TRBV5-6	-	TGTGCCAGCAGCTTGGACAGGCTAGGTGCTGAAAAACTGTTTTTT	CASSLDRLGAEKLFF
TRBD1	TRBJ2-5	TRBV5-1	-	TGCGCCAGCAGCCCGACAGGGGGCAAGGGGGAGACCCAGTACTTC	CASSPTGGKGETQYF
-	TRBJ2-2	TRBV7-9	-	TGTGCCAGCAGCTTGGTTACAGGGCACACCGGGGAGCTGTTTTTT	CASSLVTGHTGELFF
TRBD2	TRBJ2-1	TRBV5-6	-	TGTGCCAGCAGCTTGGAACTAGCGGGAGGGCCTCGCGACAATGAGCAGTTCTTC	CASSLELAGGPRDNEQFF
-	TRBJ1-5	TRBV28	-	TGTGCCAGCAGTTCGCCCCAGGCCCCCAATCAGCCCCAGCATTTT	CASSSPQAPNQPQHF
-	TRBJ2-5	TRBV7-3	-	TGTGCCAGCAGGGAAGGGGGGGCTGGAGAGACCCAGTACTTC	CASREGGAGETQYF
-	TRBJ1-4	TRBV28	once	TGTGCCAGCAGTTTTTCCACCAGGGAAGGTGAAAAACTGTTTTTT	CASSFSTREGEKLFF
-	TRBJ1-5	TRBV27	-	TGTGCCAGCAGTTTATCGCGGGGGAGCAATCAGCCCCAGCATTTT	CASSLSRGSNQPQHF
TRBD2	TRBJ2-5	TRBV7-9	-	TGTGCCAGCAGCTTAGGTAGCGGGAGGCACGACCAAGAGACCCAGTACTTC	CASSLGSGRHDQETQYF
TRBD2	TRBJ2-1	TRBV27	once	TGTGCCAGCAGTCTAGCGGGAGGCAGAAAAAATGAGCAGTTCTTC	CASSLAGGRKNEQFF